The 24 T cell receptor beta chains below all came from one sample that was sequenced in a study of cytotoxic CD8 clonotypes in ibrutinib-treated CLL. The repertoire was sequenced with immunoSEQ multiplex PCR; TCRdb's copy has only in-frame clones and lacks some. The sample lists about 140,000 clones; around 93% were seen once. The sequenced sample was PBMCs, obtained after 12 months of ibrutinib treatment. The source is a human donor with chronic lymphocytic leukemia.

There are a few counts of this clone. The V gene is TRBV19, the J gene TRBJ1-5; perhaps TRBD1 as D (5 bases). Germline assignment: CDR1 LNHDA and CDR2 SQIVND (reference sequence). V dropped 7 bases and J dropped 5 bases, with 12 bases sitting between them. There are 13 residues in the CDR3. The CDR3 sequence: CASKGRGYQPQHF. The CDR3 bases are TGTGCCAGTAAGGGGAGGGGATATCAGCCCCAGCATTTT.

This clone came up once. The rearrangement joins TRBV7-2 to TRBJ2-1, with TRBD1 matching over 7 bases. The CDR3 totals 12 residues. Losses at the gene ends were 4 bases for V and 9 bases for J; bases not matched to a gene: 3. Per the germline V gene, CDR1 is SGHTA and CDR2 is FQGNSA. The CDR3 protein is CASSSRQGEQFF. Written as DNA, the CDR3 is TGTGCCAGCAGCTCCCGACAGGGTGAGCAGTTCTTC.

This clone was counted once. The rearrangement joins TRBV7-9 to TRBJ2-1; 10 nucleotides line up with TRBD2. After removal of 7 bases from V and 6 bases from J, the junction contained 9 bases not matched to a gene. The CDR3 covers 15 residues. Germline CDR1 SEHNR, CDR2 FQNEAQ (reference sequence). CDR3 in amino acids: CASTKAGGPSNEQFF. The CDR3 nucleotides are TGTGCCAGCACTAAAGCGGGAGGGCCTTCCAATGAGCAGTTCTTC.

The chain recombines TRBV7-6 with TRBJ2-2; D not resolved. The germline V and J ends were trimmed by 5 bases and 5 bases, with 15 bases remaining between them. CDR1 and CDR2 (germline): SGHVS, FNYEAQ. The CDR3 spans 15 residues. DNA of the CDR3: TGTGCCAGCAGCCCCAGGAGCGAGGTTACCGGGGAGCTGTTTTTT. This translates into CASSPRSEVTGELFF.

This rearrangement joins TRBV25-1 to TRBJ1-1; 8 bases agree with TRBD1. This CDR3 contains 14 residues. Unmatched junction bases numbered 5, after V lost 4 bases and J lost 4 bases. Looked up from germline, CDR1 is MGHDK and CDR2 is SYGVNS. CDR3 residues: CASSGDRGLTEAFF. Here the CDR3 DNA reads TGTGCCAGCAGTGGAGACAGGGGTCTCACTGAAGCTTTCTTT.

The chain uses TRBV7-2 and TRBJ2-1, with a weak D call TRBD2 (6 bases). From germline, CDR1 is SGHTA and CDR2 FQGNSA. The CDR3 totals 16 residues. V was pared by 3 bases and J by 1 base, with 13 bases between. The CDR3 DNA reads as TGTGCCAGCAGCTTGGGAGCGCTAGCGTCCTACAATGAGCAGTTCTTC. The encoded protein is CASSLGALASYNEQFF.

CDR3 sequence (DNA): TGTGCCAGCAGCTTTGGAAGCGGGAGCTCCTACGAGCAGTACTTC. It is translated as CASSFGSGSSYEQYF. The V gene is TRBV11-2, the J gene TRBJ2-7; 8 nucleotides agree with TRBD2. Losses at the gene ends were 3 bases for V and 0 bases for J; bases not matched to a gene: 4. This CDR3 comprises 15 residues. Per germline, CDR1 SGHAT and CDR2 FQNNGV. The variable domain in full, with the rest retrieved from reference TRBV11-2 and TRBJ2-7, is EAGVAQSPRYKIIEKRQSVAFWCNPISGHATLYWYQQILGQGPKLLIQFQNNGVVDDSQLPKDRFSAERLKGVDSTLKIQPAKLEDSAVYLCASSFGSGSSYEQYFGPGTRLTVT.

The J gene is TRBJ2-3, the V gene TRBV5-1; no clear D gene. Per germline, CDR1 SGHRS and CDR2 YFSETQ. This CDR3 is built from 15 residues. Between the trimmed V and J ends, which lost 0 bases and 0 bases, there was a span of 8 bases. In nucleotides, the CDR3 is TGCGCCAGCAGCTTGGGCCTTTCTAGCACAGATACGCAGTATTTT. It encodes CASSLGLSSTDTQYF.

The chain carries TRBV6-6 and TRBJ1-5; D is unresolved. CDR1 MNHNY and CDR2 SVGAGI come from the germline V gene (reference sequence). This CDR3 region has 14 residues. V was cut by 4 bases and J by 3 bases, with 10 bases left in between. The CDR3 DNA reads TGTGCCAGCAGTTCCGGGGTAAACAATCAGCCCCAGCATTTT. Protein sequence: CASSSGVNNQPQHF.

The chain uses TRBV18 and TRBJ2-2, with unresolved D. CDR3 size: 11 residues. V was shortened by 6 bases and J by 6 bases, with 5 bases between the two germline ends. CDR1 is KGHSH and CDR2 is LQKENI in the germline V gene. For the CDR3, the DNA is TGTGCCAGCTCCTACCCCGGGGAGCTGTTTTTT. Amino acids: CASSYPGELFF.

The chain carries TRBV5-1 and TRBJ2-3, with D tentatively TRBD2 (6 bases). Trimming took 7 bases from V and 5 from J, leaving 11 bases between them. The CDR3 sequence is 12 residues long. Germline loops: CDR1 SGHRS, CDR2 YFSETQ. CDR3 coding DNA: TGCGCCAGCCGGCCTAGCGAAGATACGCAGTATTTT. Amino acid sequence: CASRPSEDTQYF.

The CDR3 spells CASSPPQGYEQYF. CDR3 coding DNA: TGTGCCAGCAGCCCCCCACAGGGCTACGAGCAGTACTTC. The chain has TRBV6-5 and TRBJ2-7; D is perhaps TRBD1 (6 bases). Germline CDR1 reads MNHEY; CDR2 reads SVGAGI. The CDR3 sequence is 13 residues long. The V end lost 6 bases, the J end lost 3 bases, and 12 bases lay between the germline ends.

CDR3 protein: CASSLAAYRTDTQYF. The CDR3 coding sequence is TGTGCCAGCAGTTTAGCGGCCTATCGCACAGATACGCAGTATTTT. This rearrangement joins TRBV27 to TRBJ2-3; D call uncertain. V was trimmed by 2 bases and J by 1 base, leaving 10 bases between them. Germline V gives CDR1 MNHEY, CDR2 SMNVEV (reference sequence). The CDR3 sequence is 15 residues long.

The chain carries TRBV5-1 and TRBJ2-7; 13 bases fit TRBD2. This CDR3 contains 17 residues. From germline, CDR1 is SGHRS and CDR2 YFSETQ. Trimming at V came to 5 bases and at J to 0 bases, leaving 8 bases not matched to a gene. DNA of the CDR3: TGCGCCAGCAGGTTCGGGACTAGCGGGACAAGCTCCTACGAGCAGTACTTC. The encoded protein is CASRFGTSGTSSYEQYF.

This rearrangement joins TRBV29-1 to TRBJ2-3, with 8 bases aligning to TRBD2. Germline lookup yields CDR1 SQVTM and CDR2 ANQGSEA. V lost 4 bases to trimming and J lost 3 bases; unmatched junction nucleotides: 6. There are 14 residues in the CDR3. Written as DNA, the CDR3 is TGCAGCGTTGGAGCGGGAGACAGGACAGATACGCAGTATTTT. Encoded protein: CSVGAGDRTDTQYF.

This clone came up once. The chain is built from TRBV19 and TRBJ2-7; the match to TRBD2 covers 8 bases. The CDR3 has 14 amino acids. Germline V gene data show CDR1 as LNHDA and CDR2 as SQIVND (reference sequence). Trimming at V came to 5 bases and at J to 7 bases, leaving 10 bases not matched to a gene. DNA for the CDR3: TGTGCCAGTAGTTCCACCGGGACTAGTTTTGAGCAGTACTTC. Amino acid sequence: CASSSTGTSFEQYF.

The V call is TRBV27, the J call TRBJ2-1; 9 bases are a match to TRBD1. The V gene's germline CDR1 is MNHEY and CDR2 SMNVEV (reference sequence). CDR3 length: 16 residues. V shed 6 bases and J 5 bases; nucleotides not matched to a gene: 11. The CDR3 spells CASSPTGTGRNNEQFF. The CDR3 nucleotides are TGTGCCAGCAGCCCAACCGGGACAGGGAGGAACAATGAGCAGTTCTTC.

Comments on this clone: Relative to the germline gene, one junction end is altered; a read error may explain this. This CDR3 is CASSLYGSLLF. The CDR3 DNA reads as TGTGCCAGCAGTTTATACGGCTCTCTGCTTTTC. This chain joins TRBV28 and TRBJ1-2; D is unresolved. The length of the CDR3 is 11 residues. In germline, CDR1 is MDHEN, CDR2 SYDVKM.

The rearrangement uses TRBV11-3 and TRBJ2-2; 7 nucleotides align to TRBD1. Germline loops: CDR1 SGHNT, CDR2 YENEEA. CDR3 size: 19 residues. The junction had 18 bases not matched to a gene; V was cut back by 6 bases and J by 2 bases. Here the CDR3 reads CASRKGTALSTGNTGELFF. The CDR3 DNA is TGTGCCAGCAGAAAAGGGACAGCGCTGAGCACGGGTAACACCGGGGAGCTGTTTTTT.

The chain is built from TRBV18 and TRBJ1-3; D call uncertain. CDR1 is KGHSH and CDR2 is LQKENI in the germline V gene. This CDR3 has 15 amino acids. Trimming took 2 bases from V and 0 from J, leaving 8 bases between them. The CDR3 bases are TGTGCCAGCTCACCAGAAGGACTCTCTGGAAACACCATATATTTT. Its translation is CASSPEGLSGNTIYF.

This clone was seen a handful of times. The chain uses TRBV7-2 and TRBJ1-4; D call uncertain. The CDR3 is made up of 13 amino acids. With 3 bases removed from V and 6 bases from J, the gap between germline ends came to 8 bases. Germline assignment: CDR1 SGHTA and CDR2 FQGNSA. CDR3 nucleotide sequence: TGTGCCAGCAGCTTGGCAATTGATGAAAAACTGTTTTTT. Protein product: CASSLAIDEKLFF.

CDR3 in amino acids: CASKSDESSYNEQFF. In DNA, the CDR3 is TGCGCCAGCAAATCCGACGAAAGCTCCTACAATGAGCAGTTCTTC. This chain links TRBV5-1 with TRBJ2-1; no reliable D call. The CDR3 spans 15 residues. Germline V CDR1 and CDR2: SGHRS, YFSETQ. V lost 6 bases to trimming and J lost 0 bases, with 13 bases between them.

CDR3 loop: CASSTNRGSYEQYF. CDR3 sequence (DNA): TGTGCCAGCAGTACCAACAGGGGCTCCTACGAGCAGTACTTC. The chain carries TRBV28 and TRBJ2-7, with 7 bases fitting TRBD1. CDR3 length: 14 residues. In germline, CDR1 is MDHEN, CDR2 SYDVKM. The V segment lost 5 bases and the J segment 0 bases; nucleotides outside the gene matches: 4.

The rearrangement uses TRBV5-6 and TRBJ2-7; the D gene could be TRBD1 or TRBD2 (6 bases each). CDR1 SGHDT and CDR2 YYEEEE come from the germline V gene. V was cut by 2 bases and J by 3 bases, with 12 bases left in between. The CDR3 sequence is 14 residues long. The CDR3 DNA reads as TGTGCCAGCAGCTTAGGGGGGACCTTCTACGAGCAGTACTTC. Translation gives CASSLGGTFYEQYF.